This T cell receptor (beta chain) came from a study of vaccination and CD4 T cells after COVID-19. The study sequenced cultured CD4+ T cell DNA using the Oncomine TCR Beta short-read assay. MiXCR was run by TCRdb on the PCR reads, yielding one entry per CDR3 protein. The sample lists several thousand distinct CDR3 sequences, over 35% occurring once. With respect to this clonotype: Its cognate antigen is unknown.

V was clipped by 6 bases and J by 1 base, with 15 bases between them. The CDR3 is 15 residues long. CDR1 is SNHLY and CDR2 is FYNNEI in the germline V gene. Treatment: roughly 10-day PBMC culture with coronavirus spike peptide pools or control peptides (ViraFEST assay). ViraFEST grew antigen-specific T cells using peptide pools, then sequenced TCRs. Per-well cultures of 1.5 million to 2.5 million PBMCs received roughly 9.8 IU/ml IL-2 and around 10 ug/ml peptide pools. Having spent 10 days in culture, CD4+ T cells were then isolated by negative selection. Sequencing used CD4+ T cells from blood, cultured in vitro. The rearrangement joins TRBV2 to TRBJ1-1; D ambiguous. The sequence derives from a human donor who had recovered from COVID-19. In nucleotides, the CDR3 is TGTGCCAGCAGGGCCCTGGACCAGAAGAACACTGAAGCTTTCTTT. Translated: CASRALDQKNTEAFF.